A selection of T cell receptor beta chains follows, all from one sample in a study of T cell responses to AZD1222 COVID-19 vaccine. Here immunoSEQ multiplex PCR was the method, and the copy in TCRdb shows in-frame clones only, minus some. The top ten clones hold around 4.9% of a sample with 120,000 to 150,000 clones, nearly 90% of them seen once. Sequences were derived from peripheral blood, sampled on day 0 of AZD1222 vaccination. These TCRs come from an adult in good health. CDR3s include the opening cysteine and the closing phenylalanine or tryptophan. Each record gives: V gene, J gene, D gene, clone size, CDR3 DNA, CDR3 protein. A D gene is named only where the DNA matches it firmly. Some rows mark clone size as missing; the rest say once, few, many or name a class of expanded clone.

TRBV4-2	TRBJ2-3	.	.	TGTGCCAGCAGCCAAGAGGGAGATACGCAGTATTTT	CASSQEGDTQYF
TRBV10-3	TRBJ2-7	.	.	TGTGCCATCAGGTCGGTTGTTAGTAGCTCCTACGAGCAGTACTTC	CAIRSVVSSSYEQYF
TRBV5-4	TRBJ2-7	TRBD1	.	TGTGCCAGCAGCCCTAAGGGGGCAGGGGACAGAAACGAGCAGTACTTC	CASSPKGAGDRNEQYF
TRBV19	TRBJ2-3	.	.	TGTGCCACCAGTCGGGCAGGGAGCACAGATACGCAGTATTTT	CATSRAGSTDTQYF
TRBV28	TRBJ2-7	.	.	TGTGCCAGCGAGGGCAATACCTACGAGCAGTACTTC	CASEGNTYEQYF
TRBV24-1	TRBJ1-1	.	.	TGTGCCACCAGTGACGGAATGATGAACACTGAAGCTTTCTTT	CATSDGMMNTEAFF
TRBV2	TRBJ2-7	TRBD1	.	TGTGCCAGCAGGGCCGGGACAGGGTCGTACGAGCAGTACTTC	CASRAGTGSYEQYF
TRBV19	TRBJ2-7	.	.	TGTGCCAGTAGTCCTTGGGGACAACGCTACGAGCAGTACTTC	CASSPWGQRYEQYF
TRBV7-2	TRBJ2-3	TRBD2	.	TGTGCCAGCAGCTTCCCGACTAGCGGGTCACGCACAGATACGCAGTATTTT	CASSFPTSGSRTDTQYF
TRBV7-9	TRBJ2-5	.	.	TGTGCCAGCAGCTATACCCCACGGGGGGAGACCCAGTACTTC	CASSYTPRGETQYF
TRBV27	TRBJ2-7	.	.	TGTGCCAGCAGGTGGGTTCTTAGATCCTACGAGCAGTACTTC	CASRWVLRSYEQYF
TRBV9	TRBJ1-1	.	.	TGTGCCAGCAGCGTGACGCCGGGGACTGAAGCTTTCTTT	CASSVTPGTEAFF
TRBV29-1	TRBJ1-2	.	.	TGCAGTGTACAAGCGAATAACTATGGCTACACCTTC	CSVQANNYGYTF
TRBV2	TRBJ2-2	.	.	TGTGCCAGCAGCCGAACATCCGCGAGGGACGGGGAGCTGTTTTTT	CASSRTSARDGELFF
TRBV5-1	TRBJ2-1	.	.	TGCGCCAGCAGCTTGTTTGAGGGACGGTCTTACAATGAGCAGTTCTTC	CASSLFEGRSYNEQFF
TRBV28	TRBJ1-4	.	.	TGTGCCAGCGGGACACCTGTCGGTGATGAAAAACTGTTTTTT	CASGTPVGDEKLFF
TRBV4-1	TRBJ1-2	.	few	TGCGCCAGCAGCCAAGGGGCCTCGGAATCCACCTTC	CASSQGASESTF
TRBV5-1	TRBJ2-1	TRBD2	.	TGCGCCAGCAGCCAATTGGGACTAGCGGGAGTCAATGAGCAGTTCTTC	CASSQLGLAGVNEQFF
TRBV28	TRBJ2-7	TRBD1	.	TGTGCCAGCAGGACAGGGTCCTACGAGCAGTACTTC	CASRTGSYEQYF
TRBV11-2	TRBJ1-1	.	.	TGTGCCAGCACTTGGGCAGGTGAAGCTTTCTTT	CASTWAGEAFF
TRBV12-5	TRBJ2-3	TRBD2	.	TGTGCTAGTGCTTTCTCATCGACTAGCGCGAACGCAGATACGCAGTATTTT	CASAFSSTSANADTQYF
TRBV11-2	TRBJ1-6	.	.	TGTGCCAGCAGCCGCAGAGAGACAGGCTTCTCCTATAATTCACCCCTCCACTTT	CASSRRETGFSYNSPLHF
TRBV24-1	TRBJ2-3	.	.	TGTGCCACCAGTAAGTCGGTTCTGGCAGATACGCAGTATTTT	CATSKSVLADTQYF
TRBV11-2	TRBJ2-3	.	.	TGTGCCAGCAGCTTAGATCGAGGGACAGATACGCAGTATTTT	CASSLDRGTDTQYF
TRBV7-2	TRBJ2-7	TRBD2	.	TGTGCCAGCAGCCCCCGTCGGAGACTAGCGGGAGGCTCCTACGAGCAGTACTTC	CASSPRRRLAGGSYEQYF